This record looks at one TCR beta chain sequence and its context. Assay: immunoSEQ multiplex PCR; the TCRdb copy retains only in-frame clones and omits some. Seen here are some 220,000 clones, around 84% observed once, and the top ten hold 9.7%. The entry originates in a study of blood T cell repertoires in COVID-19. The CDR3 covers 15 residues. Germline CDR1 SGHRS, CDR2 YFSETQ. Unmatched junction bases numbered 8, after V lost 4 bases and J lost 7 bases. The clonotype was recovered from a man aged 45-65 years with active or convalescent COVID-19. The sample consisted of peripheral blood. This rearrangement joins TRBV5-1 to TRBJ2-3, with 11 bases identical to TRBD2. The CDR3 here is CASSHSGGADYTQYF. CDR3 nucleotide sequence: TGCGCCAGCAGCCATAGCGGGGGGGCCGATTATACGCAGTATTTT.